This entry describes one TCR beta chain. Its antigen is as yet unknown. The CDR3 covers 12 residues. Germline CDR1 SNHLY, CDR2 FYNNEI. V lost 9 bases, J lost 2 bases, and 11 bases lay in between. This entry is derived from a study of cytomegalovirus exposure and HLA in healthy donors. General study points: According to reports, the classifier identified cytomegalovirus status with high specificity and sensitivity. TCR beta V- and J-gene trimming was later associated with a missense DCLRE1C variant. Beyond CMV serostatus, there was no information to go on about immune exposure. According to a later analysis, donors in an Asian-associated ancestry cluster reportedly had fewer N-insertions than the roughly 670-donor mean.

Primers included in the PCR were 60 Vbeta and 13 Jbeta primers. Clones were read by immunoSEQ multiplex PCR, and TCRdb kept only the in-frame ones, dropping some. This sample's clone table lists about 72,000 clones. The chain couples TRBV2 to TRBJ2-7, with D perhaps TRBD1 (5 bases). The source is a man aged 35-49 years in good health and CMV-seronegative. Source material: PBMCs. The CDR3 nucleotides are TGTGCCAGGCAGGGCAGAACCTACGAGCAGTACTTC. It yields the protein CARQGRTYEQYF.